This T cell receptor beta chain was documented in a study of blood T cell repertoires in COVID-19. Overall study: Specimens from acute and convalescent COVID-19 originated in the United States, Italy and Spain. PBMCs, B-cell-depleted T cells, or T cells provided the cDNA or gDNA that made up the material.

CDR1 is MGHRA and CDR2 is YSYEKL in the germline V gene. The V and J ends lost 6 bases and 0 bases respectively, with 11 bases between them. The CDR3 contains 15 residues. Original analysis: Amplification of reference gene primers was used by the study to estimate nucleated cell counts. The method was immunoSEQ multiplex PCR; TCRdb's version includes in-frame clones alone and lacks a portion of them. V, J and clone size were drawn from that table, and D and trimming were deduced from the DNA. Here the sample spans tens of thousands of clones, 82% being singletons. The specimen was peripheral blood. This TCR derives from a human donor in a cohort sampled during active COVID-19. The chain is built from TRBV4-1 and TRBJ1-4, with a possible D match to TRBD1 (5 bases). For the CDR3, the DNA is TGCGCCAGCAGTCCCCGGGGGGCAACTAATGAAAAACTGTTTTTT. It specifies CASSPRGATNEKLFF.